Listed below are T cell receptor beta chains from one sample, sequenced in a study of cytomegalovirus exposure and HLA in healthy donors. Data came from immunoSEQ multiplex PCR; TCRdb stores just in-frame clones and leaves some out. The sample lists about 160,000 clones; approximately 81% were seen once. Sequenced sample: PBMCs. These receptors originate from a man aged 25 to 40 in good health and CMV-seronegative. CDR3s include the opening cysteine and the closing phenylalanine or tryptophan. A D gene is named only where the DNA matches it firmly. Some rows mark clone size as missing; the rest say once, few, many or name a class of expanded clone.

TGCGCCAGCAGCCAAGGTGGGACAGGGGGCTACGAGCAGTACTTC	CASSQGGTGGYEQYF	TRBD1	-	TRBV4-3	TRBJ2-7
TGTGCCAGCAGCGTAGGAGGACAGCTCGAAGATACGCAGTATTTT	CASSVGGQLEDTQYF	-	few	TRBV9	TRBJ2-3
TGTGCCAGCAGAGGGACCGGGACAGTACTTCTCTATGGCTACACCTTC	CASRGTGTVLLYGYTF	TRBD1	medium-sized	TRBV6-6	TRBJ1-2
TGTGCCAGCAGCCTACAGGGGGGGGATACGCAGTATTTT	CASSLQGGDTQYF	-	-	TRBV5-6	TRBJ2-3
TGTGCCTGGTACCTAGACAGGGAACAAGCTTTCTTT	CAWYLDREQAFF	TRBD1	-	TRBV30	TRBJ1-1
TGTGCCAGTAGTATGAGGGATTCGCCCTATGGCTACACCTTC	CASSMRDSPYGYTF	-	-	TRBV19	TRBJ1-2
TGTGCCAGCAGCCGAGATCGACAGGGTGAAAACACCATATATTTT	CASSRDRQGENTIYF	TRBD1	-	TRBV4-2	TRBJ1-3
TGTGCCAGCAGGGGACTAGAAGCATACGAGCAGTACTTC	CASRGLEAYEQYF	TRBD2	-	TRBV27	TRBJ2-7
TGTGCCAGCAGGCTAAGGGGACTAGCGGGATGGGCCGGGGAGCTGTTTTTT	CASRLRGLAGWAGELFF	TRBD2	-	TRBV27	TRBJ2-2
TGTGCCACCAGCAGAACCGGGACAGACTACGAGCAGTACTTC	CATSRTGTDYEQYF	TRBD1	-	TRBV15	TRBJ2-7
TGTGCCAGCAGCTTAGACAGGGGAGTGCAAGAGACCCAGTACTTC	CASSLDRGVQETQYF	TRBD1	-	TRBV7-9	TRBJ2-5
TGTGCCAGCAGTACCACAGGGAGAGGGCATTTT	CASSTTGRGHF	-	few	TRBV6-1	TRBJ1-5
TGTGCCAGCAGCTTAGCGTCTGGACTAGCGGGAGACGAGCAGTACTTC	CASSLASGLAGDEQYF	TRBD2	-	TRBV7-2	TRBJ2-7
TGTGCCACCAGCAGAGAAAGGTTGTTTGCGGAGGTTGGCTACACCTTC	CATSRERLFAEVGYTF	-	-	TRBV15	TRBJ1-2
TGTGCCAGCAGCGCCTTATACGAGCAGTACTTC	CASSALYEQYF	-	-	TRBV9	TRBJ2-7
TGCGCCAGCATTGGAGGGCACAATGAGCAGTTCTTC	CASIGGHNEQFF	-	once	TRBV23-1	TRBJ2-1
TGTGCCAGCAGCTTGGCGCAGGTTAGCAATCAGCCCCAGCATTTT	CASSLAQVSNQPQHF	-	-	TRBV5-8	TRBJ1-5
TGTGCCAGCAGCCAAACTTCCTCCACAGATACGCAGTATTTT	CASSQTSSTDTQYF	-	once	TRBV9	TRBJ2-3
TGTGCCAGCAGTGAGGCTCCAGGGTTTGAAAAACTGTTTTTT	CASSEAPGFEKLFF	-	-	TRBV6-1	TRBJ1-4
TGTGCCAGCACGGGTTTTATTAGGGGGAACACTGAAGCTTTCTTT	CASTGFIRGNTEAFF	-	-	TRBV28	TRBJ1-1
TGTGCCAGCAGTTACTCCACGGGGTACGAGCAGTACTTC	CASSYSTGYEQYF	-	medium-sized	TRBV6-5	TRBJ2-7
TGTGCCAGCTCACAAGGGACAGGTACCTTCTCTGGAAACACCATATATTTT	CASSQGTGTFSGNTIYF	TRBD1	-	TRBV18	TRBJ1-3
TGTGCCAGCAGCCAAGATCCTCGGAGCCCCAACACTGAAGCTTTCTTT	CASSQDPRSPNTEAFF	-	-	TRBV14	TRBJ1-1
TGTGCCAGCAGCTTAGCGGGAGGCTCAGAGACCCAGTACTTC	CASSLAGGSETQYF	-	-	TRBV7-9	TRBJ2-5
TGCGCCAGCAGCTTGGTAGTCGGGGAGACAGGTGAGCAGTTCTTC	CASSLVVGETGEQFF	-	-	TRBV5-1	TRBJ2-1
TGCGCCAGCAGCCAAGAGGGGCGCAACTCCTACAATGAGCAGTTCTTC	CASSQEGRNSYNEQFF	-	-	TRBV4-1	TRBJ2-1
TGTGCCTGGAGTGGTTACGGGGGGGGCCAAGAGACCCAGTACTTC	CAWSGYGGGQETQYF	TRBD2	once	TRBV30	TRBJ2-5
TGTGCCAGCCTCGGACTAAACACAGATACGCAGTATTTT	CASLGLNTDTQYF	-	once	TRBV6-1	TRBJ2-3
TGTGCCAGCAGCTTCGGACTAGGAAGCACAGATACGCAGTATTTT	CASSFGLGSTDTQYF	TRBD2	-	TRBV7-3	TRBJ2-3
TGTGCCAGCAGTTTATCGACAGAAGCTAACTATGGCTACACCTTC	CASSLSTEANYGYTF	-	-	TRBV27	TRBJ1-2
TGTGCCAGCAGCCCGCGCACAGCCCATGAGCAGTTCTTC	CASSPRTAHEQFF	-	-	TRBV11-3	TRBJ2-1
TGTGCCATCAGTGCTGAGGGGGCGACTGGAAACACCATATATTTT	CAISAEGATGNTIYF	TRBD1	-	TRBV10-3	TRBJ1-3
TGCGCCAGCAGCCAAGGGGACAAGGGCCCGTTCGAAAAACTGTTTTTT	CASSQGDKGPFEKLFF	-	-	TRBV4-1	TRBJ1-4
TGTGCCAGCAGCTTAGTGCTAAGTGCAACTAATGAAAAACTGTTTTTT	CASSLVLSATNEKLFF	-	-	TRBV7-9	TRBJ1-4
TGTGCCAGCAGTGACAATAATGAAAAACTGTTTTTT	CASSDNNEKLFF	-	-	TRBV6-1	TRBJ1-4
TGTGCCAGCAGCTCCCAGGGCTATGGCTACACCTTC	CASSSQGYGYTF	-	-	TRBV5-5	TRBJ1-2
TGTGCCAGCAGCCCACTCCTAGCGGGGGGGCTGAGGCATGAGCAGTTCTTC	CASSPLLAGGLRHEQFF	TRBD2	-	TRBV7-8	TRBJ2-1
TGTGCCAGTAACAGGGCCCATAACTATGGCTACACCTTC	CASNRAHNYGYTF	-	once	TRBV2	TRBJ1-2
TGTGCCAGCAGCTTGGGGCTAGCGGGGGCTTCCTACGAGCAGTACTTC	CASSLGLAGASYEQYF	TRBD2	-	TRBV5-6	TRBJ2-7
TGTGCCAGTAGTATATCCGGGAGTACCAATGAGCAGTTCTTC	CASSISGSTNEQFF	-	few	TRBV19	TRBJ2-1
TGTGCCAGCAGTTGGGGACAGGGAAGGAATGAGCAGTTCTTC	CASSWGQGRNEQFF	TRBD1	-	TRBV5-4	TRBJ2-1
TGTGCCAGCAATTTAGCGGGAAGGGCCTACGAGCAGTACTTC	CASNLAGRAYEQYF	TRBD2	-	TRBV6-1	TRBJ2-7